Below, 16 T cell receptor beta chains from the same sample are listed, as sequenced in a study of post-analysis software for immune sequencing data. Whole-study findings and limits: Patients showed TRBV5-6, TRBV5-1 and TRBV20-1 among a handful of TRBV segments more frequent than in controls.

These receptors are not linked to any known antigen. Unique molecular identifiers featured in each of the TCR beta cDNA libraries. TCRdb passed the PCR reads through MiXCR, listing each CDR3 protein once. The data show 550,000 to 700,000 distinct CDR3 sequences, with roughly 40% seen just once and approximately 1.7% held by the top ten. Input material: blood. These receptors were collected from a girl between 5 and 17 years old with multiple sclerosis.

J is TRBJ2-7 and V is TRBV27, with 8 bases matching TRBD1. CDR3 length: 14 residues. From germline, CDR1 is MNHEY and CDR2 SMNVEV (reference sequence). Trimming took 6 bases from V and 6 from J; bases not matched to a gene: 10. CDR3 residues: CASRPEQGVVEQYF. In nucleotides, the CDR3 is TGTGCCAGCAGACCCGAACAGGGGGTGGTCGAGCAGTACTTC.

The V call is TRBV12-5, the J call TRBJ2-3, with D unresolved. The CDR3 covers 15 residues. The V gene's germline CDR1 is LGHNT and CDR2 FRNRAP. Deletions cut 8 bases from V and 0 bases from J, with 15 bases between. Here the CDR3 reads CASSGMVVSTDTQYF. The CDR3 nucleotides read TGTGCTAGTTCTGGGATGGTGGTGAGCACAGATACGCAGTATTTT.

This sequence joins TRBV30 and TRBJ1-1; D is unresolved. Germline V gene lookup returns CDR1 GTSNPN and CDR2 SVGIG (reference sequence). Trimming shortened V by 4 bases and J by 8 bases, and 11 bases separated the two germline ends. The CDR3 loop spans 11 amino acids. The CDR3 DNA is TGTGCCTGGATGTGGGGAAAAGAAGCTTTCTTT. It encodes CAWMWGKEAFF.

The chain has TRBV5-5 and TRBJ1-2, with 7 bases identical to TRBD1. Germline values: CDR1 SGHKS, CDR2 YYEKEE (reference sequence). CDR3 length equals 14 residues. Unmatched junction bases numbered 8, after V lost 6 bases and J lost 3 bases. The CDR3, as DNA: TGTGCCAGCACCCCGACAGGGCGTGACTATGGCTACACCTTC. This sequence encodes CASTPTGRDYGYTF.

This clonotype appeared a few times. The chain links TRBV10-3 to TRBJ1-2; 7 bases match TRBD1. Unmatched junction bases numbered 11, after V lost 11 bases and J lost 5 bases. Germline CDR1 and CDR2: ENHRY and SYGVKD. The CDR3 is made up of 13 amino acids. This chain's CDR3 is CASRQGDGYGYTF. CDR3 nucleotides: TGTGCCTCCCGACAGGGCGACGGGTATGGCTACACCTTC.

The rearrangement joins TRBV7-9 to TRBJ1-1; no reliable D call. Between the trimmed V and J ends, which lost 5 bases and 1 base, there was a span of 17 bases. The CDR3 spans 16 residues. Germline loops: CDR1 SEHNR, CDR2 FQNEAQ (reference sequence). The CDR3: CASSPVGGAGNTEAFF. The CDR3 DNA reads as TGTGCCAGCAGCCCAGTAGGTGGCGCGGGGAACACTGAAGCTTTCTTT.

This clonotype was seen more than once but under ten times. The chain has TRBV5-1 and TRBJ2-1; TRBD2 agrees at 13 bases. V was pared by 2 bases and J by 9 bases, with 5 bases of the junction left unmatched. CDR3 size: 15 residues. Per the germline V gene, CDR1 is SGHRS and CDR2 is YFSETQ. The CDR3 protein is CASSLGTSGNVEQFF. The CDR3, as DNA: TGCGCCAGCAGCTTAGGGACTAGCGGGAACGTTGAGCAGTTCTTC.

This clonotype was found a few times. J is TRBJ1-2 and V is TRBV11-3; 8 bases agree with TRBD1. CDR3 length equals 15 residues. Per germline, CDR1 SGHNT and CDR2 YENEEA. The V and J ends lost 3 bases and 1 base, in that order; junction bases with no gene match: 4. CDR3 amino acids: CASSLPTGDNYGYTF. CDR3 sequence (DNA): TGTGCCAGCAGCTTGCCGACAGGGGATAACTATGGCTACACCTTC.

J is TRBJ2-5 and V is TRBV6-6; 10 bases align to TRBD1. V lost 5 bases and J lost 1; bases outside the gene matches: 7. Looked up from germline, CDR1 is MNHNY and CDR2 is SVGAGI (reference sequence). This CDR3 has 16 residues. As DNA, the CDR3 is TGTGCCAGCAGTAAGACTGACAGGGGGCCCCAAGAGACCCAGTACTTC. This codes for CASSKTDRGPQETQYF.

The rearrangement joins TRBV5-1 to TRBJ2-6, with D tentatively TRBD1 (6 bases). CDR1 and CDR2 from the germline V gene are SGHRS and YFSETQ. CDR3 length equals 18 residues. V dropped 0 bases and J dropped 3 bases, with 16 bases sitting between them. The DNA for the CDR3 is TGCGCCAGCAGCTTGGAGGCGCAGGGGTCCGGTGGGGCCAACGTCCTGACTTTC. Amino acid sequence: CASSLEAQGSGGANVLTF.

The chain joins TRBV11-2 to TRBJ1-2; perhaps TRBD1 as D (5 bases). Germline V gene data show CDR1 as SGHAT and CDR2 as FQNNGV. Trimming removed 0 bases at V and 4 bases at J, with 9 bases between. This CDR3 has 14 amino acids. The CDR3 DNA is TGTGCCAGCAGCTTAGACGTGACAGCCTATGGCTACACCTTC. It is translated as CASSLDVTAYGYTF.

The V call is TRBV29-1, the J call TRBJ1-2, with D perhaps matching TRBD1 (5 bases). The CDR3 covers 13 residues. The germline CDR1 and CDR2 sequences are SQVTM and ANQGSEA. Trimming removed 4 bases at V and 0 bases at J, with 9 bases between. CDR3 nucleotide sequence: TGCAGCGTTGGGGACGGAGCTAACTATGGCTACACCTTC. Its protein is CSVGDGANYGYTF.

CDR3 sequence: CASSTGANEGSGQFF. CDR3 nucleotides: TGCGCCAGCAGTACAGGGGCTAATGAAGGAAGTGGGCAGTTCTTC. The genes are TRBV4-1 and TRBJ2-1, with 7 bases fitting TRBD1. J lost 12 bases, V lost 6 bases, and 17 bases had no gene match. Germline lookup yields CDR1 MGHRA and CDR2 YSYEKL. The length of the CDR3 is 15 residues.

This chain connects TRBV27 to TRBJ1-5; D perhaps matches TRBD1 (5 bases). The germline V gene encodes CDR1 MNHEY and CDR2 SMNVEV (reference sequence). V lost 8 bases, J lost 5 bases, and 13 bases lay in between. The CDR3 sequence is 13 residues long. Written as DNA, the CDR3 is TGTGCCAGCTCCATGGGGGGGTATCAGCCCCAGCATTTT. Residues: CASSMGGYQPQHF.

In regard to this clonotype: Germline is not matched at one junction end, which may reflect a read error. The chain recombines TRBV4-1 with TRBJ1-1; perhaps TRBD1 as D (6 bases). The CDR3 totals 15 residues. The germline gives CDR1 MGHRA, CDR2 YSYEKL. DNA for the CDR3: TGCGCCAGCGGCCAACAGGGTGAATGGGACACTGAAGCTTTCTTT. Its protein product is CASGQQGEWDTEAFF.

The J gene is TRBJ2-1, the V gene TRBV10-3; maybe TRBD2 (6 bases). Trimming pared 4 bases from V and 4 bases from J, leaving 14 bases between. This CDR3 has 15 amino acids. CDR1 and CDR2 (germline): ENHRY, SYGVKD. Here the CDR3 reads CAISGGRQAYNEQFF. As DNA, the CDR3 is TGTGCCATCAGTGGGGGGAGGCAGGCGTACAATGAGCAGTTCTTC.